This T cell receptor (beta chain) appears in the sequencing data of a study of cytomegalovirus exposure and HLA in healthy donors. Findings and caveats of the study: With high specificity and sensitivity, the classifier reportedly diagnosed cytomegalovirus status.

The length of the CDR3 is 15 residues. The V gene end was trimmed by 4 bases and the J gene end by 8 bases; junction bases not matched to a gene: 10. Germline assignment: CDR1 SGHNT and CDR2 YYREEE (reference sequence). Healthy bone marrow donors supplied every sample. This clone was observed a few times. What it recognizes is unknown. The PCR used 60 Vbeta and 13 Jbeta primers. Profiling relied on immunoSEQ multiplex PCR, and the TCRdb table lists in-frame clones only, not all of them. The top ten clones hold about a tenth of a sample with 180,000 or so clones, 70% to 90% of them seen once. Sequencing was carried out using PBMCs. The chain uses TRBV5-4 and TRBJ1-4; TRBD1 agrees at 8 bases. The receptor's source is a man younger than 35 in good health and CMV-seropositive. The CDR3 here is CASSPRTGTGEKLFF. For the CDR3, the DNA is TGTGCCAGCAGCCCTCGGACAGGGACGGGGGAAAAACTGTTTTTT. The complete variable domain, with remaining parts taken from reference TRBV5-4 and TRBJ1-4, reads ETGVTQSPTHLIKTRGQQVTLRCSSQSGHNTVSWYQQALGQGPQFIFQYYREEENGRGNFPPRFSGLQFPNYSSELNVNALELDDSALYLCASSPRTGTGEKLFFGSGTQLSVL.